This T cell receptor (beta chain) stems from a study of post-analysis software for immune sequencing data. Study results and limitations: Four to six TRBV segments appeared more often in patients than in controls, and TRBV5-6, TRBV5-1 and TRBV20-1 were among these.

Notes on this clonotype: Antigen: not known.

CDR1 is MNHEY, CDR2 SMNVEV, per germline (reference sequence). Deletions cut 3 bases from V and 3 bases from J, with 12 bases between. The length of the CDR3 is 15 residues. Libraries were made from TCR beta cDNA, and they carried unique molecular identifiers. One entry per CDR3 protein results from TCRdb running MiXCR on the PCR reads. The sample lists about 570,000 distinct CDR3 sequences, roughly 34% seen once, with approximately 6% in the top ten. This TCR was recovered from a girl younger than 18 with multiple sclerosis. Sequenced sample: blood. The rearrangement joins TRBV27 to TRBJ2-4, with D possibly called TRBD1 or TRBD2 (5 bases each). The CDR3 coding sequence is TGTGCCAGCAGTTTCGGGGCAGGCTTCAAAAACATTCAGTACTTC. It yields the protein CASSFGAGFKNIQYF.